This T cell receptor (beta chain) was found in a study of blood T cell repertoires in COVID-19. Study context: Samples taken during acute and convalescent COVID-19 were collected in the United States, Italy and Spain.

In assigning cohorts, the study relied on participant-reported clinical history. Sequencing was performed with immunoSEQ multiplex PCR; in TCRdb, only in-frame clones are kept and a portion is missing. Counted here are 150,000 or so clones, around 89% occurring once; the ten biggest clones make up more than 1%. CDR1 and CDR2 (germline): SGHNT, YENEEA. V was clipped by 1 base and J by 0 bases; unmatched bases: 8. The length of the CDR3 is 18 residues. This chain uses TRBV11-3 with TRBJ2-1; 8 positions agree with TRBD1. Source material: PBMCs or T cells enriched from blood (not recorded which). This clonotype was obtained from a woman aged 25 to 39 with acute COVID-19. The DNA of the CDR3 is TGTGCCAGCAGCTTAGTACGGGACAGGTACCTCTCCTACAATGAGCAGTTCTTC. Residues: CASSLVRDRYLSYNEQFF.